This T cell receptor beta chain came from a study of regulatory T cells in long-lasting Graves disease. For TCR beta, libraries came from iRepertoire HTBI primers and Arm-PCR of CDR3 regions. One entry per CDR3 protein, called by TCRdb with MiXCR from the multiplex PCR reads. Of hundreds of thousands of distinct CDR3 sequences in the sample, approximately 16% were seen once. This clonotype has ten or more counts. The CDR3 length is 16 residues. V shed 4 bases and J 2 bases; nucleotides not matched to a gene: 11. Germline-derived CDR1 and CDR2 are LNHDA and SQIVND (reference sequence). As for time point: newly diagnosed GD, antithyroid drugs for less than 3 months. RNA extracted from PBMCs served as the sequencing template. The data were also submitted as part of a second study, on T cells in Graves' hyperthyroidism and ophthalmopathy. From that study: Patients aged 18 to 65 had newly diagnosed hyperthyroidism of under 2 months' duration. During a first-round RT-PCR of the TCR CDR3, the HTBI primer set was used. Most thyroid clonotypes with frequency above 0.001 were detected in blood.

The source was peripheral blood mononuclear cells (PBMCs), collected at new diagnosis, from a patient treated with antithyroid drugs. This chain links TRBV19 with TRBJ2-7; 7 bases align to TRBD1. The TCR sequence derives from a woman between 40 and 55 years old with Graves disease. The CDR3 DNA is TGTGCCAGTAGTACCCTTGGACAGGTGGCCCCCTACGAGCAGTACTTC. Its translation is CASSTLGQVAPYEQYF.